This is a list of T cell receptor beta chains from one sample in a study of blood T cell repertoires in COVID-19. Sequencing was performed with immunoSEQ multiplex PCR; in TCRdb, only in-frame clones are kept and a portion is missing. Of 100,000 or so clones listed, approximately 72% are singletons. What was sequenced was peripheral blood. The receptors were sampled from a woman in her seventies with acute or convalescent COVID-19. Each CDR3 is given with its conserved first and last residue. Clone size appears in some rows only: once, few, many, or a class for an expanded clone.

clone_size v_call cdr3_aa
few TRBV6-5 CASRRSVFGEMKLFF
NA TRBV18 CASSPVSARSGLYEQYF
NA TRBV6-6 CASSYYRQETQYF
NA TRBV6-2/TRBV6-3 CASSYPEHYSGGTYEQYF
NA TRBV6-2/TRBV6-3 CASSYGSSRYSEQYF
NA TRBV19 CASSIYGRGDGQPQHF
NA TRBV6-4 CASSDSNAGNEQFF
NA TRBV28 CASSSSGDRESSETQYF
NA TRBV7-2 CASSSRQPKLFF
NA TRBV2 CARGSDREPTNEKLFF
NA TRBV4-1 CASSQGGNTEAFF
NA TRBV5-4 CASRWQGSEKLFF
NA TRBV5-1 CASSLAGRATEAFF
NA TRBV15 CATSGGQAYEQYF
NA TRBV10-3 CAISALTGTGDTEAFF
NA TRBV28 CASSPLERGNYEQFF
NA TRBV9 CASSVPLTGQGTEAFF
NA TRBV2 CASAADSGNTIYF
NA TRBV5-1 CASTPRDSYNSPLHF
NA TRBV5-6 CASSLDRSPEQYF
NA TRBV18 CASSPPGQNNQPQHF
NA TRBV18 CASSPDIDATNEKLFF
NA TRBV5-1 CASSFQGANTGELFF
NA TRBV27 CASSLLQETQYF
NA TRBV11-3 CASSLRWTGDFEAFF
NA TRBV13 CASSSGGGSSPLHF
few TRBV5-1 CASSLSQVYGYTF
NA TRBV5-1 CASSPRAGDNEKLFF
NA TRBV27 CASSSLGQGPFSPLHF
NA TRBV29-1 CSVEGSGVVYTF
few TRBV4-1 CASSQDRTSGLTDTQYF
NA TRBV9 CASSAPLGGAFF
NA TRBV7-6 CASSDLGADGYTF
NA TRBV29-1 CSVGFSQETQYF
once TRBV27 CASSPSWGTAGSLEQFF
NA TRBV7-9 CASSSNREMDQPQHF
once TRBV29-1 CSVEASTDTQYF
NA TRBV25-1 CASSEYIRGETQYF
NA TRBV4-1 CASSQKGYRGGTGELFF
once TRBV10-3 CAISDGSGTGAGGANVLTF
NA TRBV10-3 CATRGGQLKGGYGYTF
once TRBV18 CASSLQGGSYNEQFF
NA TRBV29-1 CSVGRGSNYGYTF
NA TRBV7-2 CASSLFATNEKLFF
NA TRBV28 CASSLIGQGNTEAFF
NA TRBV28 CASSLRQGQDGYTF
NA TRBV12-3/TRBV12-4 CASISWGGPEAFF
NA TRBV7-9 CASSLTGDTEAFF
NA TRBV4-1 CASSQDQRAGQPQHF
NA TRBV6-5 CASSWDRARTEAFF
NA TRBV6-6 CASSQQGDRNQPQHF
NA TRBV5-5 CASSLDGTLTVYGYTF
NA TRBV18 CASSQTLETEAFF
NA TRBV19 CASSEQGPTIYF
many TRBV7-9 CATKGGGYNSPLHF
NA TRBV28 CASSYHRGGQPQHF
many TRBV6-5 CASNQQGGNYGYTF